This TCR beta chain stems from a study of post-analysis software for immune sequencing data. Findings and caveats of the study: TRBV5-6, TRBV5-1 and TRBV20-1 belonged to a set of five TRBV segments that were more frequent in patients than controls.

Each TCR beta cDNA library carried unique molecular identifiers. TCRdb called the PCR reads again in MiXCR, with one record for every CDR3 protein. Of some 690,000 distinct CDR3 sequences in the sample, approximately 59% are singletons; the top ten hold 10% to 12%. Germline CDR1 is DFQATT and CDR2 is SNEGSKA (reference sequence). V gave up 3 bases and J gave up 2 bases; unmatched junction bases: 5. The CDR3 is 14 residues long. Of note for this clonotype: Antigen: not known.

The specimen sequenced was blood. The clonotype was recovered from a girl aged 2 to 9 with multiple sclerosis. The chain joins TRBV20-1 to TRBJ2-5; 8 nucleotides match TRBD2. CDR3 sequence reads: CSASLTSGQETQYF. The CDR3, as DNA: TGCAGTGCTAGTCTCACTAGCGGACAAGAGACCCAGTACTTC.